This T cell receptor (beta chain) was recorded in a study of control samples from healthy donors and cancer patients. Profiling relied on immunoSEQ multiplex PCR, and the TCRdb table lists in-frame clones only, not all of them. The repertoire includes 98,000 or so clones, roughly 90% of them detected once, and approximately 15% sits in the top ten. The CDR3 extends over 15 amino acids. Trimming removed 6 bases from V and 4 bases from J, with 18 bases in between. Germline V gene sequence: CDR1 SNHLY, CDR2 FYNNEI. This chain links TRBV2 with TRBJ1-2; D gene uncertain. The receptor comes from a woman aged 65 to 85 in good health. Sequenced: blood. The CDR3 region is CASRGGRRLVYGYTF. The CDR3 DNA sequence: TGTGCCAGCAGAGGAGGGAGGCGACTGGTCTATGGCTACACCTTC.